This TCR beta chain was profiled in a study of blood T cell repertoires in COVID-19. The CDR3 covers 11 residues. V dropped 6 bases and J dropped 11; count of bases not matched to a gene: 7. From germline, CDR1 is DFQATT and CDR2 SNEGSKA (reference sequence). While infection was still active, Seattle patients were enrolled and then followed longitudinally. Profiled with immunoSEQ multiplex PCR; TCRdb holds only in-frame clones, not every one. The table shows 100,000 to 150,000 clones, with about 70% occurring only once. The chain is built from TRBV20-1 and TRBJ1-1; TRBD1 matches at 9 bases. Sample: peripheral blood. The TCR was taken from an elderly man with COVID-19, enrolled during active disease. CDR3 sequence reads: CSARWDRVAFF. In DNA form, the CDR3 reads TGCAGTGCCAGGTGGGACAGGGTGGCTTTCTTT.